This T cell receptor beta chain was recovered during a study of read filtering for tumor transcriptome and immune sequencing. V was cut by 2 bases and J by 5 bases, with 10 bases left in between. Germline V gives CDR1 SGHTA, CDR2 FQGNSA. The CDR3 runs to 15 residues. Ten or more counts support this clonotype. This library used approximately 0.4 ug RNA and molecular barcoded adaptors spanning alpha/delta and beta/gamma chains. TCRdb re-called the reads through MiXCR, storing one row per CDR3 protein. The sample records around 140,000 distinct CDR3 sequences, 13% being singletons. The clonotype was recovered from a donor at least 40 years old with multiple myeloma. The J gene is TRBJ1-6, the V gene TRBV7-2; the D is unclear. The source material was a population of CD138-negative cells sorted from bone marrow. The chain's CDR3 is CASSLRLEDNSPLHF. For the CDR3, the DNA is TGTGCCAGCAGCTTAAGGCTGGAGGATAATTCACCCCTCCACTTT.